Included here is one TCR beta chain sequence, with context. Germline CDR1 MGHRA, CDR2 YSYEKL. The ends were cut back, 4 bases at V and 2 bases at J, with 17 bases in the middle. CDR3 length: 16 amino acids. This specimen comes from a study of blood T cell repertoires in COVID-19. For the study at large: PBMCs, B-cell-depleted T cells, or T cells were the source of the cDNA or gDNA that made up the material.

Profiled with immunoSEQ multiplex PCR; TCRdb holds only in-frame clones, not every one. The sample yields roughly 100,000 clones, over 75% seen once. The sample comprised peripheral blood. This TCR came from an elderly man with acute or convalescent COVID-19. V gene TRBV4-1 combines with J gene TRBJ1-2, with a tentative D call TRBD1 (6 bases). The CDR3 nucleotides are TGCGCCAGCAGCCTAGGATCGGGGGGACACAACTATGGCTACACCTTC. This encodes CASSLGSGGHNYGYTF.